A single sample gave rise to the 17 T cell receptor beta chains below, sequenced in a study of metastatic and nonmetastatic thyroid tumors. TCRdb re-clonotyped the PCR reads via MiXCR. This sample has 20,000 or so clones, with 9% to 15% found just once. None of the patients had undergone any treatment ahead of thyroid surgery. Sequencing was done on a sample of blood. These receptors all come from a male donor with papillary thyroid cancer or a benign thyroid nodule (not recorded which). Some clones in this sample may be carry-over from other donors' samples.

This clone was seen a handful of times. The chain uses TRBV28 and TRBJ2-7; 7 nucleotides agree with TRBD2. Germline V gives CDR1 MDHEN, CDR2 SYDVKM. The CDR3 is 17 amino acids. V was clipped by 6 bases and J by 2 bases; unmatched bases: 16. The chain's CDR3 is CASSHWARGDLTYEQYF. CDR3 nucleotide sequence: TGTGCCAGCAGCCATTGGGCCCGGGGGGACCTAACCTACGAGCAGTACTTC.

This clone was seen ten or more times. The chain employs TRBV20-1 and TRBJ1-5; D remains unclear. CDR1 is DFQATT and CDR2 is SNEGSKA in the germline V gene (reference sequence). The CDR3 length is 16 residues. V lost 0 bases to trimming and J lost 0 bases, with 12 bases between them. The CDR3 sequence: CSAREWRAGSNQPQHF. DNA of the CDR3: TGCAGTGCTAGAGAATGGAGGGCGGGTAGCAATCAGCCCCAGCATTTT.

The rearrangement joins TRBV30 to TRBJ1-2; 7 nucleotides agree with TRBD1. Germline trimming cut 4 bases from V and 3 bases from J; bases unmatched to any gene: 8. This CDR3 comprises 14 residues. Germline assignment: CDR1 GTSNPN and CDR2 SVGIG (reference sequence). CDR3 nucleotide sequence: TGTGCCTGGACCACTTCAGGGGGATACTATGGCTACACCTTC. Encoded protein: CAWTTSGGYYGYTF.

This clone was seen ten or more times. The chain recombines TRBV24-1 with TRBJ1-5; D uncertain. CDR3 length equals 14 residues. V lost 10 bases and J lost 3, with 15 bases in between. Germline V gene data show CDR1 as KGHDR and CDR2 as SFDVKD. This chain's CDR3 is CATRESGSNQPQHF. In nucleotides, the CDR3 is TGTGCCACTCGGGAATCGGGGTCCAATCAGCCCCAGCATTTT.

This clone appeared a few times. This CDR3 is CASNPGRGAYNEQFF. In DNA form, the CDR3 reads TGTGCCAGCAACCCGGGGAGGGGGGCCTACAATGAGCAGTTCTTC. The chain recombines TRBV12-3 or TRBV12-4 with TRBJ2-1; a possible D gene is TRBD2 (7 bases). Trimming shortened V by 7 bases and J by 2 bases, and 15 bases separated the two germline ends. The CDR3 extends over 15 amino acids.

This clone was recorded many times. This chain links TRBV27 with TRBJ1-1, with D perhaps matching TRBD1 (5 bases). The CDR3 has 14 amino acids. The ends were cut back, 5 bases at V and 4 bases at J, with 14 bases in the middle. CDR1 is MNHEY and CDR2 is SMNVEV in the germline V gene (reference sequence). The CDR3 DNA follows: TGTGCCAGCAGTGTCCCCCGGGGGTTCACTGAAGCTTTCTTT. Translated, it gives CASSVPRGFTEAFF.

This clone was detected many times. This chain uses TRBV7-9 with TRBJ2-7; D possibly corresponds to TRBD1 (6 bases). Germline assignment: CDR1 SEHNR and CDR2 FQNEAQ (reference sequence). Trimming stripped 1 base from V and 4 bases from J, with 14 bases between. This CDR3 contains 15 residues. The CDR3 DNA reads as TGTGCCAGCAGCTTAGTAACAGGGATCTTGTACGAGCAGTACTTC. Amino acid sequence: CASSLVTGILYEQYF.

Ten or more counts support this clone. The CDR3 reads CASSYGQDTYNEQFF. In DNA form, the CDR3 reads TGTGCCAGCAGCTACGGACAGGACACCTACAATGAGCAGTTCTTC. The chain joins TRBV3-1 to TRBJ2-1, with TRBD1 matching over 7 bases. The CDR3 extends over 15 amino acids. Germline V CDR1 and CDR2: LGHDT, YNNKEL (reference sequence). The V and J ends lost 5 bases and 2 bases, in that order; junction bases with no gene match: 6.

This clone was picked up a small number of times. One end of the junction varies from germline; a read error may be responsible. The rearrangement links TRBV28 to TRBJ2-1, with TRBD1 matching over 10 bases. This CDR3 spans 15 amino acids. Germline V gives CDR1 MDHEN, CDR2 SYDVKM. CDR3 in amino acids: CASRGTGVGYNEQFF. CDR3 nucleotide sequence: TGCGCCAGCAGAGGGACAGGGGTTGGCTACAATGAGCAGTTCTTC.

This clone occurred many times. The chain couples TRBV14 to TRBJ2-3, with 10 bases lining up with TRBD2. Germline lookup yields CDR1 SGHDN and CDR2 FVKESK. The CDR3 has 16 amino acids. Losses at the gene ends were 1 base for V and 6 bases for J; bases not matched to a gene: 7. The CDR3 loop reads CASSQARLAGADTQYF. DNA of the CDR3: TGTGCCAGCAGCCAAGCGAGACTAGCGGGTGCCGATACGCAGTATTTT.

This clone was seen repeatedly, ten times or more. The V gene is TRBV6-1, the J gene TRBJ1-5; 9 bases agree with TRBD1. The CDR3 runs 14 residues. J lost 6 bases, V lost 3 bases, and 3 bases had no gene match. Germline CDR1 reads MNHNS; CDR2 reads SASEGT. The CDR3 sequence: CASSDRDRVQPQHF. The CDR3 DNA follows: TGTGCCAGCAGTGACCGGGACAGGGTTCAGCCCCAGCATTTT.

This clone was detected ten times or more. The V gene is TRBV20-1, the J gene TRBJ1-1, with D possibly matching TRBD1 (6 bases). V dropped 3 bases and J dropped 2 bases, with 13 bases sitting between them. Per germline, CDR1 DFQATT and CDR2 SNEGSKA (reference sequence). CDR3 size: 14 residues. The CDR3 protein is CSARPQGKNTEAFF. CDR3 nucleotide sequence: TGCAGTGCTAGGCCCCAGGGGAAAAACACTGAAGCTTTCTTT.

The CDR3 is CASRPGTGPETQYF. CDR3 bases: TGCGCCAGCAGACCGGGGACAGGGCCAGAGACCCAGTACTTC. V and J are TRBV5-1 and TRBJ2-5; 9 bases are shared with TRBD1. The V gene's germline CDR1 is SGHRS and CDR2 YFSETQ. With V trimmed by 5 bases and J by 4 bases, 6 bases remained unmatched. There are 14 residues in the CDR3.

The rearrangement joins TRBV6-1 to TRBJ2-3; 13 bases match TRBD2. From germline, CDR1 is MNHNS and CDR2 SASEGT. The CDR3 runs to 16 residues. V lost 4 bases, J lost 6 bases, and 7 bases stayed unmatched. CDR3 sequence: CASSGGLAGAGDTQYF. The DNA for the CDR3 is TGTGCCAGCAGTGGAGGACTAGCGGGGGCCGGGGATACGCAGTATTTT.

This clone was detected only a few times. The chain is built from TRBV12-3 or TRBV12-4 and TRBJ2-7, with 9 bases matching TRBD1. The junction had 8 bases not matched to a gene; V was cut back by 5 bases and J by 6 bases. CDR3 length: 14 residues. CDR3 sequence reads: CASSLGTGPLEQYF. DNA for the CDR3: TGTGCCAGCAGTCTCGGGACAGGGCCTCTCGAGCAGTACTTC.

V usage is TRBV9 and J usage is TRBJ2-1; D not resolved. This CDR3 comprises 15 residues. From germline, CDR1 is SGDLS and CDR2 YYNGEE. With 0 bases removed from V and 0 bases from J, the gap between germline ends came to 7 bases. This CDR3 reads CASSVADSSYNEQFF. CDR3 sequence (DNA): TGTGCCAGCAGCGTAGCCGATAGCTCCTACAATGAGCAGTTCTTC.

The chain carries TRBV19 and TRBJ1-2; possibly TRBD1 for D (6 bases). V was shortened by 5 bases and J by 4 bases, with 14 bases between the two germline ends. Germline lookup yields CDR1 LNHDA and CDR2 SQIVND (reference sequence). CDR3 length: 14 amino acids. CDR3 nucleotides: TGTGCCAGTAGTGCGACAGGAGAGGCCTATGGCTACACCTTC. Translated: CASSATGEAYGYTF.